A selection of T cell receptor beta chains follows, all from one sample in a study of identical twins. From the 5' RACE reads, TCRdb called clonotypes with MiXCR, one entry per CDR3 protein. The sample yields roughly 1,500,000 distinct CDR3 sequences, under 35% seen once. Sequenced sample: cord blood. These receptors originate from a newborn girl in good health. Both conserved end residues are part of each CDR3. The order of the fields is V gene, J gene, clone size, D gene, CDR3 DNA, CDR3 protein. A D gene is named only where the DNA matches it firmly. Rows may omit the clone size; those that give it use once, few, many or a size class.

TRBV2	TRBJ2-5	few	TRBD2	TGTGCCAGCAGTGATAAACTAGCGGGGGGTGTGCAGTACTTC	CASSDKLAGGVQYF
TRBV10-3	TRBJ1-3	NA	NA	TGTGCCATCAGTGATCGAGGGCCCTCCTCTGGAAACACCATATATTTT	CAISDRGPSSGNTIYF
TRBV6-5	TRBJ2-1	few	NA	TGTGCCAGCAGTTACCCAACCGGGACTGCGAGGAATGAGCAGTTCTTC	CASSYPTGTARNEQFF
TRBV20-1	TRBJ1-4	NA	NA	TGCAGTGCTAGAGTGGGAGGGGCCGGTGAAAAACTGTTTTTT	CSARVGGAGEKLFF
TRBV2	TRBJ2-7	NA	TRBD2	TGTGCCAGCATTGGGACTAGCGGCCTCTACGAGCAGTACTTC	CASIGTSGLYEQYF
TRBV11-2	TRBJ2-1	NA	TRBD2	TGTGCCAGCAGCTCTGGGGGACTAGCGCCTTACAATGAGCAGTTCTTC	CASSSGGLAPYNEQFF
TRBV15	TRBJ2-5	NA	NA	TGTGCCACCAGCAGAGACCGGGGGTCCCAGTACTTC	CATSRDRGSQYF
TRBV5-6	TRBJ1-4	few	NA	TGTGCCAGCAGCTTCCCTCGGGAAAAACTGTTTTTT	CASSFPREKLFF
TRBV7-9	TRBJ2-1	NA	NA	TGTGCCAGCAGTACCGTTGTTTACGATGAGCAGTTCTTC	CASSTVVYDEQFF
TRBV4-1	TRBJ2-2	NA	TRBD2	TGCGCCAGCAGCCAGAGACTAGCCCCCTTGATCGCGAACACCGGGGAGCTGTTTTTT	CASSQRLAPLIANTGELFF
TRBV15	TRBJ2-5	few	NA	TGTGCCACCAGCAGCAGGGTCCCAGAGACCCAGTACTTC	CATSSRVPETQYF
TRBV28	TRBJ2-4	NA	NA	TGTGCCAGCAGGAAGCTGGAGCAGTACTTC	CASRKLEQYF
TRBV3-1	TRBJ2-1	few	TRBD2	TGTGCCAGCAGCCAAGATCCCGGGACTAGCGGGGGGTGGGTCAATGAGCAGTTCTTC	CASSQDPGTSGGWVNEQFF
TRBV5-1	TRBJ2-2	NA	TRBD2	TGCGCCAGCTCAGGTCCTAGCGGGAGAACCGGGGAGCTGTTTTTT	CASSGPSGRTGELFF
TRBV27	TRBJ2-1	few	NA	TGTGCCAGCAGTTTTGGAAGGGGACGAGATGAGCAGTTCTTC	CASSFGRGRDEQFF
TRBV5-1	TRBJ2-5	many	NA	TGTGCCAGCAGTTTAAGCGCTCAAGAGACCCAGTACTTC	CASSLSAQETQYF
TRBV10-3	TRBJ1-1	few	NA	TGTGCCATCAGTGCATTACAGCTGAACACTGAAGCTTTCTTT	CAISALQLNTEAFF
TRBV14	TRBJ2-3	few	TRBD2	TGTGCCAGCCCGATGGGACTAGCGGGGGACAGCACAGATACGCAGTATTTT	CASPMGLAGDSTDTQYF
TRBV20-1	TRBJ1-4	few	TRBD1	TGCAGTGCTAGAGGTACCGGGACAGGGTTGGAAAAACTGTTTTTT	CSARGTGTGLEKLFF
TRBV6-1	TRBJ2-1	NA	NA	TGTGCCAGCAGTGATCTTGTCGGGAGAATTCGCAATGAGCAGTTCTTC	CASSDLVGRIRNEQFF
TRBV19	TRBJ2-1	NA	TRBD1	TGTGCCAGTAGTGCTACTACGGGGACAGGGGGCTACAATGAGCAGTTCTTC	CASSATTGTGGYNEQFF
TRBV2	TRBJ2-7	NA	TRBD1	TGTGCCAGCACCAAGAGATCCCGACAGGGGGCTTACCACGAGCAGTACTTC	CASTKRSRQGAYHEQYF
TRBV12-3/TRBV12-4	TRBJ2-7	few	TRBD1	TGTGCCAGCAGTTTAGCGCGGACAGGCTACGAGCAGTACTTC	CASSLARTGYEQYF
TRBV6-6	TRBJ2-5	NA	TRBD2	TGTGCCAGCAGTTACGTGGTAGTAGCGGGGGAAGAGACCCAGTACTTC	CASSYVVVAGEETQYF
TRBV6-1	TRBJ2-7	NA	NA	TGTGCCAGCAGTGAAGAGGTACACCCCGGCGAGCAGTACTTC	CASSEEVHPGEQYF
TRBV20-1	TRBJ2-1	NA	NA	TGCAGTGCTAGGTACGGGGGCTACAATGAGCAGTTCTTC	CSARYGGYNEQFF
TRBV5-6	TRBJ1-6	NA	NA	TGTGCCAGCAGCTTAAGGGAGCTGGGAATTTCACCCCTCCACTTT	CASSLRELGISPLHF
TRBV7-2	TRBJ2-7	many	NA	TGTGCCAGCAGCTTGGTGGCAGGGGTGTACGAGCAGTACTTC	CASSLVAGVYEQYF
TRBV5-1	TRBJ2-3	NA	TRBD1	TGCGCCAGCAGCCACGACAGGGCCCGAGCAGATACGCAGTATTTT	CASSHDRARADTQYF
TRBV4-2	TRBJ2-5	NA	NA	TGTGCCAGCAGCCAAAGGGGACTGGGCTACGAGCACTACTTC	CASSQRGLGYEHYF
TRBV6-2/TRBV6-3	TRBJ2-1	NA	NA	TGTGCCAGCAGTTCGCCCCGGCCGGGACGGAACTACAATGAGCAGTTCTTC	CASSSPRPGRNYNEQFF
TRBV29-1	TRBJ2-7	few	NA	TGCAGCGTCAAATGGGACGGACCCTACGAGCAGTACTTC	CSVKWDGPYEQYF
TRBV7-9	TRBJ2-5	NA	NA	TGTGCCAGCAGCTCACCTAGCGGACAGCCCCAAGAGACCCAGTACTTC	CASSSPSGQPQETQYF
TRBV25-1	TRBJ1-4	NA	NA	TGTGCCAGCAGTGATCCACGACAGGTTAATGAAAAACTGTTTTTT	CASSDPRQVNEKLFF
TRBV28	TRBJ2-6	NA	NA	TGTGCCAGCAGTTGGGGCGGGCGGAGCGTCCTGACTTTC	CASSWGGRSVLTF
TRBV6-1	TRBJ2-1	NA	NA	TGTGCCAGCAGTCCTGGGACAAGGCAAACTGTTAGCTCCTACAATGAGCAGTTCTTC	CASSPGTRQTVSSYNEQFF
TRBV5-1	TRBJ1-2	NA	TRBD1	TGCGCCAGCAGCTTAGTCGGACAGGGGAGGAACTATGGCTACACCTTC	CASSLVGQGRNYGYTF
TRBV20-1	TRBJ1-5	NA	TRBD1	TGCAGTGCTAGAGATCTTTTGGACAGGTTTAGAGGCAATGATCAGCCCCAGCATTTT	CSARDLLDRFRGNDQPQHF
TRBV27	TRBJ2-5	NA	NA	TGTGCCAGCAGTGTGCAGGGTTTTTCCCAAGAGACCCAGTACTTC	CASSVQGFSQETQYF
TRBV29-1	TRBJ2-7	many	TRBD1	TGCAGCGTTGAAGGGGGACAGGATACCTACGAGCAGTACTTC	CSVEGGQDTYEQYF
TRBV9	TRBJ2-1	few	NA	TGTGCCAGCAGCGTAGAAGCGGCAGGGCGGGCGAATGAGCAGTTCTTC	CASSVEAAGRANEQFF
TRBV5-6	TRBJ1-1	NA	NA	TGTGTCAGCAGCTTATGGGGCCGGATGAACACTGAAGCTTTCTTT	CVSSLWGRMNTEAFF
TRBV20-1	TRBJ2-1	NA	NA	TGCAGTGCTTGGGACTTAGACAATGAGCAGTTCTTC	CSAWDLDNEQFF
TRBV3-1	TRBJ1-2	few	TRBD1	TGTGCCAGCAGCCCAGACAGGGGGGCCGGCTACACCTTC	CASSPDRGAGYTF
TRBV20-1	TRBJ2-6	few	NA	TGCAGTGCTAGCGGTGGAGCCAACGTCCTGACTTTC	CSASGGANVLTF
TRBV7-2	TRBJ2-3	NA	NA	TGTGCCAGCACCTCGGGACTCCTGCGTTTAGATACGCAGTATTTT	CASTSGLLRLDTQYF
TRBV5-5	TRBJ2-1	NA	TRBD1	TGTGCCAGCAGCTTTCTCAGACAGGGGGACTACAATGAGCAGTTCTTC	CASSFLRQGDYNEQFF
TRBV12-3/TRBV12-4	TRBJ2-1	NA	TRBD1	TGTGCCAGCAGTTTGTCTATGGCCGGACAGGGGAGGAACTACAATGAGCAGTTCTTC	CASSLSMAGQGRNYNEQFF
TRBV29-1	TRBJ1-1	few	NA	TGCAGCCAACCGGGGGGGAACACTGAAGCTTTCTTT	CSQPGGNTEAFF
TRBV27	TRBJ2-3	few	NA	TGTGCCAGCAGCTTCTCCCAAGGAGCAGATACGCAGTATTTT	CASSFSQGADTQYF